This T cell receptor (beta chain) was sequenced in a study of tissue T cells after allogeneic stem cell transplantation (dated by TCRdb to 2021 to 2024). The study in broad terms: Using research autopsies of patients with and without GVHD, plus mouse models of GVHD, the study profiled TCR beta repertoires across many tissues. The human part of the study was a prospective observational study with no blinding and no randomization. General conclusions and limits of the study: Not many T cell clones showed up in more than one patient, yet clustering based on motifs uncovered repertoire signatures that were shared across patients in a tissue-specific way. Within patients, how anatomically similar tissues were was a major factor shaping TCR repertoire composition, regardless of disease or transplant status. The study did not establish which tissue TCRs were alloreactive or antigen-specific, and some clones may have been host cells that persisted. In both patients and mice, only a limited portion of the TCR repertoire detected in tissues was captured by blood and spleen T cells. Sampling depth was acknowledged as a limitation, and the patient cohort was both small and clinically heterogeneous.

This clone turned up a few times. Its antigen is still unknown. One junction end disagrees with the germline gene, perhaps due to a read error. Here, both gene names and germline sequences come from the mouse. From the germline J gene comes the end of the CDR3, since the read stops 1 residue before it. Read against the paper, the sample's time point label means: mouse harvest day 7 after allogeneic transplant. Mouse grafts combined 10^7 T-cell-depleted bone marrow cells with 10^6 splenic CD5+ T cells, given via tail vein injection. Mouse GVHD was modeled in a major MHC-mismatch B6 (H2b) into BALB/c (H2d) model, with tissues profiled at day 7 or 14. On day 7 or 14 post-transplant, mouse tissues and retro-orbital blood were harvested with separate sterile tools for each animal, and livers were flushed before harvest. Before genomic DNA isolation with the DNeasy Blood & Tissue Kit, mouse tissues were minced using razor blades in buffered saline.

The library relied on the immunoSEQ multiplex PCR assay. TCRbeta CDR3 sequencing was done by Adaptive Biotechnologies at survey depth, reporting CDR3 sequences, V/J genes, productive frequency and template counts. TCR beta CDR3 regions were amplified from genomic DNA instead of RNA. The authors' analysis ran thus. Jensen-Shannon divergence was used to quantify pairwise repertoire overlap between tissues, with a value of 1 indicating complete divergence and a value of 0 indicating identical repertoires. Tissues were grouped by single-linkage agglomerative hierarchical clustering of pairwise JSD values, and the clustering results were shown as dendrograms. GLIPH2 was run on all patient samples with simulation_depth 1000, kmer_min_depth 3, cdr3_length_cutoff 8, keeping groups with more than two unique CDR3s. In a standardized tissue-overlap score, Jaccard GLIPH-group overlap across patients was extrapolated to a standard repertoire size of 1000 clones. Associations of diversity with clinical or experimental variables used linear mixed-effect models with tissue fixed effects and individual random effects. TCRdb took over this immuneACCESS table, retaining in-frame rearrangements with V and J assigned. Such tables are incomplete; in checked studies, under half of the missing clones stem from an unresolved V gene, and the remainder is unexplained. V and J calls and clone size are those listed in that table; D and trimming were worked out from the DNA. The sample table shows about 7,900 clones, and approximately 46% are seen once. The leading ten clones occupy 8.4% of the sample.

CDR1 NNHDY and CDR2 SYVADS are derived from the germline V gene. The CDR3 runs 11 amino acids, cysteine and phenylalanine included. Shown are 30 bases from within the CDR3, in frame from base 1. The chain links TRBV13-3 with TRBJ2-7; the D segment cannot be called with confidence. This receptor was obtained from a female BALB/c mouse given C57BL/6 T cells with graft-versus-host disease after an allogeneic hematopoietic cell transplant. Specimen: gut tissue. The CDR3 protein is CASRDNYEQYF. CDR3 DNA (partial): TGTGCCAGCCGTGACAACTATGAACAGTAC.